This T cell receptor (beta chain) was retrieved from a study of CD8 T cells in ankylosing spondylitis. Whole-study findings and limits: Some of the motif variants had earlier been found in reactive arthritis patients' fluid and blood. Several highly homologous variants made up a TCR beta motif, and this motif appeared characteristic of ankylosing spondylitis blood.

Preparation of TCR beta libraries was done by quantitative 5'-RACE with molecular barcodes. TCRdb ran MiXCR on the 5' RACE reads and lists one entry per CDR3 protein. This sample carries around 450,000 distinct CDR3 sequences, more than 25% of them seen once, and the ten largest clones take 0.75% to 0.9%. In its sample, this clonotype was seen a few times. Its antigen is currently unknown. CDR3 length equals 17 residues. Losses at the gene ends were 1 base for V and 8 bases for J; bases not matched to a gene: 11. Per the germline V gene, CDR1 is LGHNA and CDR2 is YNFKEQ. The chain couples TRBV4-2 to TRBJ2-1, with TRBD2 identical over 10 bases. This sequence was found in a male donor with ankylosing spondylitis. Sequencing input: blood, either unsorted or a sorted T cell fraction (not recorded which). The CDR3 protein is CASSQGPASGSFDEQFF. CDR3 nucleotide sequence: TGTGCCAGCAGCCAAGGTCCGGCTAGCGGGAGTTTCGATGAGCAGTTCTTC.